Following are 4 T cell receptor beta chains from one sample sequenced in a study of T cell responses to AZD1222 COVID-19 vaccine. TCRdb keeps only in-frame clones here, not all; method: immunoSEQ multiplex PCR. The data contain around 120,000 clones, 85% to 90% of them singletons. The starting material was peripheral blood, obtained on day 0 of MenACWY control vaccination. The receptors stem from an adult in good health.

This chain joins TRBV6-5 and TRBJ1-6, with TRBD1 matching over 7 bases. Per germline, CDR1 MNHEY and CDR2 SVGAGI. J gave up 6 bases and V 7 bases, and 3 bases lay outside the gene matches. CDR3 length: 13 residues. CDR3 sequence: CASNRDSNSPLHF. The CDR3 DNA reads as TGTGCCAGCAATCGGGACAGTAATTCACCCCTCCACTTT.

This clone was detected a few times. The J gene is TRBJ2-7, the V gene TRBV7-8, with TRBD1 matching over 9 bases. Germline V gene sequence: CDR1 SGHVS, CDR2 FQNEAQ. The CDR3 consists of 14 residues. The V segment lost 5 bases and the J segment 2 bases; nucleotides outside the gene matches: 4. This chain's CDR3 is CASSPTGGAYEQYF. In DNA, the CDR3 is TGTGCCAGCAGCCCGACAGGGGGAGCCTACGAGCAGTACTTC.

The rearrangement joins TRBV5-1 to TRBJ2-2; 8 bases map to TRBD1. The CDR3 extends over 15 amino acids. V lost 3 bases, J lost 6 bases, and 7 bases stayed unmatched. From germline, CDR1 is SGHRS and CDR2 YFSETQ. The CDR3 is CASSSTGGEAGELFF. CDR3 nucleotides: TGCGCCAGCAGCTCTACAGGGGGAGAAGCCGGGGAGCTGTTTTTT.

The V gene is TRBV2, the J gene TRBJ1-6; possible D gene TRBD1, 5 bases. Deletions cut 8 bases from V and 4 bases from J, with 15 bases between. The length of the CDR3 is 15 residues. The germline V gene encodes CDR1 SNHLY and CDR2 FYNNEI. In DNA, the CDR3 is TGTGCCAGCGGTAGACAGAGCCTTTATAATTCACCCCTCCACTTT. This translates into CASGRQSLYNSPLHF.